The entry below gives a single T cell receptor beta chain sequence along with its context. The antigen is unknown. Per germline, CDR1 SEHNR and CDR2 FQNEAQ (reference sequence). The germline V and J ends were trimmed by 8 bases and 10 bases, with 15 bases remaining between them. CDR3 size: 12 residues. These data belong to a study of blood T cells in healthy people across ages. Findings and caveats of the study: A greater number of naive CD4+ cells and higher diversity distinguished long-lived donors from aged donors.

The use of a sample-barcoded 5' primer and a J-beta primer mix characterized a second PCR of about 6 to 11 cycles. From the 5' RACE reads, TCRdb called clonotypes with MiXCR, one entry per CDR3 protein. Of over 950,000 distinct CDR3 sequences in the sample, approximately 50% are singletons; the top ten hold roughly 23%. The origin of this receptor is a woman aged 55-75 years in good health. The sample comprised blood. J is TRBJ2-1 and V is TRBV7-9, with D perhaps matching TRBD1 (5 bases). The CDR3 loop reads CASAWTSGEQFF. The CDR3 DNA sequence: TGTGCCAGCGCCTGGACCTCAGGGGAGCAGTTCTTC.